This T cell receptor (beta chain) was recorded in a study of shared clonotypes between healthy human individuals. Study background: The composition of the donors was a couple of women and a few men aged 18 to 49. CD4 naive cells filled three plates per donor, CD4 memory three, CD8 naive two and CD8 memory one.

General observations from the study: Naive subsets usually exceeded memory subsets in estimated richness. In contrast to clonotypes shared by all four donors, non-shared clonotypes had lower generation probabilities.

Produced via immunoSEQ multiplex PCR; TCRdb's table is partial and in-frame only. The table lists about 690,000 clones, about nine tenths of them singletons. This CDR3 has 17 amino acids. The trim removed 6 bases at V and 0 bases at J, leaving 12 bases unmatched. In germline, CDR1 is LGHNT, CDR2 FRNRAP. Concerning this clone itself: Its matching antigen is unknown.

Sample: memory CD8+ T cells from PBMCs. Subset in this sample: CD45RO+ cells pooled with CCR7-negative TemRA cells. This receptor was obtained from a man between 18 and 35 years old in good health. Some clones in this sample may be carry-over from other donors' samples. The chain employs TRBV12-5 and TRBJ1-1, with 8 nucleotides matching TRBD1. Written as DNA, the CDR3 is TGTGCTAGTGGCAACACAGGGGGGAACCTCATGAACACTGAAGCTTTCTTT. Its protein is CASGNTGGNLMNTEAFF.